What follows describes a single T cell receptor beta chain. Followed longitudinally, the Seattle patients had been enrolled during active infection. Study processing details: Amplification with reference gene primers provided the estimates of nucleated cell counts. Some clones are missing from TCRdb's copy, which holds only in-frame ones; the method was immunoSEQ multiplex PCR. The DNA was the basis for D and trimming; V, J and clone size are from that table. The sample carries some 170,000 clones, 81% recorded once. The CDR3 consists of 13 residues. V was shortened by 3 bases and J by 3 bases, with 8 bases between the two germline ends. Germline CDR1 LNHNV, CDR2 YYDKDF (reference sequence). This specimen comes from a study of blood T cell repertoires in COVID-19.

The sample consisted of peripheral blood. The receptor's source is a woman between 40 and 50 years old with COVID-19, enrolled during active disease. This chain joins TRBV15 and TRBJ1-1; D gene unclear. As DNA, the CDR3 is TGTGCCACCAGCAGTCCCGGGGACACTGAAGCTTTCTTT. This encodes CATSSPGDTEAFF.